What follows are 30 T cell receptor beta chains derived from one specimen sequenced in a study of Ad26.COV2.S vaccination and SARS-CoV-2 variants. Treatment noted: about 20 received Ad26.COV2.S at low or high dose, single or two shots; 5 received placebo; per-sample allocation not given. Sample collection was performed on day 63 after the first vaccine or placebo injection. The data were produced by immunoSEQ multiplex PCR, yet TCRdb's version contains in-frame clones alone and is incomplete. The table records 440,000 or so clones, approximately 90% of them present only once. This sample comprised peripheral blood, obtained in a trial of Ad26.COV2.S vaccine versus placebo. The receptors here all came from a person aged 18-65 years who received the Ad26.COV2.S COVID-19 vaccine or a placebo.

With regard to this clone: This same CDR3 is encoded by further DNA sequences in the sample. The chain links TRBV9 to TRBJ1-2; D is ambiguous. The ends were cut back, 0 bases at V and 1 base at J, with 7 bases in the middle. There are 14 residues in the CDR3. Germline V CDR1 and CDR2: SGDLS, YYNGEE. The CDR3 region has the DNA TGTGCCAGCAGCGTAGGGTCGAGTAACTATGGCTACACCTTC. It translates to CASSVGSSNYGYTF.

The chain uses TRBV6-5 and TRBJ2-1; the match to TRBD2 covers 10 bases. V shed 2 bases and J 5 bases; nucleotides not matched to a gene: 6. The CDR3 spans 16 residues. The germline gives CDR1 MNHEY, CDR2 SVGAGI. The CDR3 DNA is TGTGCCAGCAGTTACCGTTTTAGCGGGAGGAACAATGAGCAGTTCTTC. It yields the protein CASSYRFSGRNNEQFF.

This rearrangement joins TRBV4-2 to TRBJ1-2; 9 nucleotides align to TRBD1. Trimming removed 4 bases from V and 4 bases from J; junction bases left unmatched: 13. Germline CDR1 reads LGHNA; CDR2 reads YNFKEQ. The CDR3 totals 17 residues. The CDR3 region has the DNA TGTGCCAGCAGCCTTGGACAGGGGAATCCCACTTTCTATGGCTACACCTTC. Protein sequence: CASSLGQGNPTFYGYTF.

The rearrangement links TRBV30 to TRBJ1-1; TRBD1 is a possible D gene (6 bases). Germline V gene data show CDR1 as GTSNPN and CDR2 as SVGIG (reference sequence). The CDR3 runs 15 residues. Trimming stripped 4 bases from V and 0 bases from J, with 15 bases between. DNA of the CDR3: TGTGCCTGGACGACTGACAGGCTTATGAACACTGAAGCTTTCTTT. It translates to CAWTTDRLMNTEAFF. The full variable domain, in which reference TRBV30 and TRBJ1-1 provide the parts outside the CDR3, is SQTIHQWPATLVQPVGSPLSLECTVEGTSNPNLYWYRQAAGRGLQLLFYSVGIGQISSEVPQNLSASRPQDRQFILSSKKLLLSDSGFYLCAWTTDRLMNTEAFFGQGTRLTVV.

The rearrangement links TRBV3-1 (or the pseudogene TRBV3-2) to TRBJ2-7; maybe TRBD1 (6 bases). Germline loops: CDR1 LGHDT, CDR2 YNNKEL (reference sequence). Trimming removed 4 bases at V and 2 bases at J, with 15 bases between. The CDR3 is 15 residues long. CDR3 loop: CASSPPYREPYEQYF. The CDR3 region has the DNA TGTGCCAGCAGCCCCCCATACAGGGAACCCTACGAGCAGTACTTC.

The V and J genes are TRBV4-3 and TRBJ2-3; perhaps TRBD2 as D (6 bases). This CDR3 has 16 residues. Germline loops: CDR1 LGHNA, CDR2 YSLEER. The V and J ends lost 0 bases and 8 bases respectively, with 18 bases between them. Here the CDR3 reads CASSQELAGGEGTQYF. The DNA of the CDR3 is TGCGCCAGCAGCCAAGAACTAGCAGGAGGAGAAGGTACGCAGTATTTT.

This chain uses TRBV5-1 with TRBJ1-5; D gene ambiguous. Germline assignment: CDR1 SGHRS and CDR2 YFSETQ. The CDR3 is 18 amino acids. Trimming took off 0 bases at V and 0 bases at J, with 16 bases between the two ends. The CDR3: CASSLGLYGQNSNQPQHF. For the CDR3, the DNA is TGCGCCAGCAGCTTGGGTTTGTATGGCCAGAATAGCAATCAGCCCCAGCATTTT.

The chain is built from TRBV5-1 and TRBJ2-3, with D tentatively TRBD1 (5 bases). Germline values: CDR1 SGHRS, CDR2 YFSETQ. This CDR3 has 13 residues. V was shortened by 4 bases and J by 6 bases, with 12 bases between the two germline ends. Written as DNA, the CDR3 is TGCGCCAGCAGCCCGGAGCCAGGGGATACGCAGTATTTT. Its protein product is CASSPEPGDTQYF.

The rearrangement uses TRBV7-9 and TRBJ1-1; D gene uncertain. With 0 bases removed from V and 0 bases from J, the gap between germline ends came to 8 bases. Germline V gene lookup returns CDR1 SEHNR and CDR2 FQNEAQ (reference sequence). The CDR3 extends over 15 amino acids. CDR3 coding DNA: TGTGCCAGCAGCTTAGCCCGCACAGTGAACACTGAAGCTTTCTTT. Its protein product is CASSLARTVNTEAFF.

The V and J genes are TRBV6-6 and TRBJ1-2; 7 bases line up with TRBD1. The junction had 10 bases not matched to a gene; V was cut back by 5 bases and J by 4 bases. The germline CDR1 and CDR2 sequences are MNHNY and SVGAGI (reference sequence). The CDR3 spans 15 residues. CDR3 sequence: CASSPTGTAFYGYTF. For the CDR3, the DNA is TGTGCCAGCAGTCCGACCGGGACAGCCTTCTATGGCTACACCTTC.

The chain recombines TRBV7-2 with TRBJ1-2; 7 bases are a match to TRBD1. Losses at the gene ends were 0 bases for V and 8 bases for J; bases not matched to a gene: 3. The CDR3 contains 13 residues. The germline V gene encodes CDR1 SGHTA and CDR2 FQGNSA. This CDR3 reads CASSLATGSGYTF. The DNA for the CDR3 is TGTGCCAGCAGCTTAGCGACAGGGAGCGGCTACACCTTC.

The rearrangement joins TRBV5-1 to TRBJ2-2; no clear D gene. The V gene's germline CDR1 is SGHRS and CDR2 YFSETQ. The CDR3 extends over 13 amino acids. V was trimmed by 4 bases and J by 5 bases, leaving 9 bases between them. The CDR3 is CASSGHKTGELFF. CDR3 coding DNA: TGCGCCAGCAGCGGGCATAAGACCGGGGAGCTGTTTTTT. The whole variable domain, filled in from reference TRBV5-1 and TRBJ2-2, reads KAGVTQTPRYLIKTRGQQVTLSCSPISGHRSVSWYQQTPGQGLQFLFEYFSETQRNKGNFPGRFSGRQFSNSRSEMNVSTLELGDSALYLCASSGHKTGELFFGEGSRLTVL.

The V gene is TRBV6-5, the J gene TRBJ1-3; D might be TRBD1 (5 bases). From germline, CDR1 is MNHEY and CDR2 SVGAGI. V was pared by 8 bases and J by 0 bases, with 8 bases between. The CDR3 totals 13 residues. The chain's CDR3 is CASGGSSGNTIYF. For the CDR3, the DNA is TGTGCCAGCGGGGGGAGCTCTGGAAACACCATATATTTT.

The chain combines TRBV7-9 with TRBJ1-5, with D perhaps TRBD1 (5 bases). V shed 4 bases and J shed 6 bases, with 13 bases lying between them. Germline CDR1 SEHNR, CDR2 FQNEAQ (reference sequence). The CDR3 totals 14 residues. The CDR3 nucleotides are TGTGCCAGCAGCTCGGGGGTCTTATTTCAGCCCCAGCATTTT. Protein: CASSSGVLFQPQHF.

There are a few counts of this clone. The CDR3 nucleotides are TGCAGTGCTAGTCAACGGACCAATCAGCCCCAGCATTTT. It encodes CSASQRTNQPQHF. V is TRBV20-1 and J is TRBJ1-5; D unclear. The CDR3 is 13 residues long. The ends were cut back, 3 bases at V and 3 bases at J, with 9 bases in the middle. CDR1 and CDR2 from the germline V gene are DFQATT and SNEGSKA (reference sequence).

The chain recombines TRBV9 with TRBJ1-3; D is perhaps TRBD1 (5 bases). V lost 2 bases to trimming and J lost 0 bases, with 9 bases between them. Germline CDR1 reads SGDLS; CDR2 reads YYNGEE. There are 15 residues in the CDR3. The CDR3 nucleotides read TGTGCCAGCAGCGTTACAGGCCACTCTGGAAACACCATATATTTT. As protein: CASSVTGHSGNTIYF.

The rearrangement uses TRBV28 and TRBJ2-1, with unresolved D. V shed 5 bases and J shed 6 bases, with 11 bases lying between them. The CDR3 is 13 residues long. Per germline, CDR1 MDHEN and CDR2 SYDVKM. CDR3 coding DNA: TGTGCCAGCAGTGCTACTGTCCTCAATGAGCAGTTCTTC. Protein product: CASSATVLNEQFF.

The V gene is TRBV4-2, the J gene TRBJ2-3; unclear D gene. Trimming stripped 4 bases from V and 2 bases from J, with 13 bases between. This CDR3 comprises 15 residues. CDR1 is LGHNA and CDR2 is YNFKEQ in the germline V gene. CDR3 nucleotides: TGTGCCAGCAGCCCACTTTACCAACTCACAGATACGCAGTATTTT. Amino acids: CASSPLYQLTDTQYF.

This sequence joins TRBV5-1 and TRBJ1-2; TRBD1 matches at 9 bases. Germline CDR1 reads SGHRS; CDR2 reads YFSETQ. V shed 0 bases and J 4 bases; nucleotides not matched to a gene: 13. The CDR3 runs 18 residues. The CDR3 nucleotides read TGCGCCAGCAGCTTGGCCGGGACAGGGCCTACTTATTTCTATGGCTACACCTTC. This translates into CASSLAGTGPTYFYGYTF.

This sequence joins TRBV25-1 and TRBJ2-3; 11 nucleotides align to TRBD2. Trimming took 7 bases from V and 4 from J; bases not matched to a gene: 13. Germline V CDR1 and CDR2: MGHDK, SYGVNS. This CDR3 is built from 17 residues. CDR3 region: CASMGIPRTSGPDTQYF. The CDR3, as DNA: TGTGCCAGCATGGGGATCCCGAGGACTAGCGGGCCAGATACGCAGTATTTT.

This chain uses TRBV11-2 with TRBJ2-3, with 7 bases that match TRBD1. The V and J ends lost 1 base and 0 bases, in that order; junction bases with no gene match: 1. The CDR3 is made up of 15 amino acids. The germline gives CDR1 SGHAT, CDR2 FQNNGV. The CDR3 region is CASSLGQGSTDTQYF. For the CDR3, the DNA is TGTGCCAGCAGCTTAGGACAGGGTAGCACAGATACGCAGTATTTT.

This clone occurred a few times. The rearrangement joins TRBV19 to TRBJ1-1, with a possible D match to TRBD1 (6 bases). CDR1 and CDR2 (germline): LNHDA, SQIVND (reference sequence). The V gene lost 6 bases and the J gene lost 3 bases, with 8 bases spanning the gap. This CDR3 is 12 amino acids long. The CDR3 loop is CASSEGDTEAFF. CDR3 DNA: TGTGCCAGTAGCGAGGGGGACACTGAAGCTTTCTTT.

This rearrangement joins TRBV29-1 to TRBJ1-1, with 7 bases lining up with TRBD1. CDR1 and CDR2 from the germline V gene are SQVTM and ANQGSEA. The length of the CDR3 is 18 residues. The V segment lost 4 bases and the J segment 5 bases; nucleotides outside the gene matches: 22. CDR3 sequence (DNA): TGCAGCGTTGCCCCAAGTCGAGGGGGCTCTGGGTTTGGGACTGAAGCTTTCTTT. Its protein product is CSVAPSRGGSGFGTEAFF.

The DNA for the CDR3 is TGTGCCAGCAGCCAACGGGGTCAGCCCCAGCATTTT. It is translated as CASSQRGQPQHF. The chain is built from TRBV12-3 or TRBV12-4 and TRBJ1-5; unclear D gene. Trimming left V 6 bases short and J 6 bases short, with 9 bases between. This CDR3 is built from 12 residues.

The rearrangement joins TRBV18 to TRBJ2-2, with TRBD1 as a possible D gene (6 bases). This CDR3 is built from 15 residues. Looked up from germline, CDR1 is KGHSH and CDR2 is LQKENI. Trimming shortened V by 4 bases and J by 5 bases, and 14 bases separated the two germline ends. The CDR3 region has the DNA TGTGCCAGCTCACTCCTTCCGACAGGAACCGGGGAGCTGTTTTTT. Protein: CASSLLPTGTGELFF. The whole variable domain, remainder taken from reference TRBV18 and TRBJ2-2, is NAGVMQNPRHLVRRRGQEARLRCSPMKGHSHVYWYRQLPEEGLKFMVYLQKENIIDESGMPKERFSAEFPKEGPSILRIQQVVRGDSAAYFCASSLLPTGTGELFFGEGSRLTVL.

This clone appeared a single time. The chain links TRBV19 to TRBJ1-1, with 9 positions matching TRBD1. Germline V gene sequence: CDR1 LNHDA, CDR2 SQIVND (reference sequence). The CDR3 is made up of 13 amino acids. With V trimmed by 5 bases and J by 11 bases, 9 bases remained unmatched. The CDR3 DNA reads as TGTGCCAGTAGTCGCGAGGGACAGGGATCGGCTTTCTTT. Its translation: CASSREGQGSAFF. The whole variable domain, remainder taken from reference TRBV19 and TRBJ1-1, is DGGITQSPKYLFRKEGQNVTLSCEQNLNHDAMYWYRQDPGQGLRLIYYSQIVNDFQKGDIAEGYSVSREKKESFPLTVTSAQKNPTAFYLCASSREGQGSAFFGQGTRLTVV.

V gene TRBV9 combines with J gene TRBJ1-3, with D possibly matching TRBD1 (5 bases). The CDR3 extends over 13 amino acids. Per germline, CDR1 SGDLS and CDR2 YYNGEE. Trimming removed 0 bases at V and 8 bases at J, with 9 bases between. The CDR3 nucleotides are TGTGCCAGCAGCGTAGCTCTGGGGGACACCATATATTTT. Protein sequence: CASSVALGDTIYF.

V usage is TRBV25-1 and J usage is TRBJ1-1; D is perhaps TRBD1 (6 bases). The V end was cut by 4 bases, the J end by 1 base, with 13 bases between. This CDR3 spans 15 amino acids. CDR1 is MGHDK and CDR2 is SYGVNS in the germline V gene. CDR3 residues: CASSAIGQPNTEAFF. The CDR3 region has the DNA TGTGCCAGCAGTGCCATCGGACAGCCGAACACTGAAGCTTTCTTT. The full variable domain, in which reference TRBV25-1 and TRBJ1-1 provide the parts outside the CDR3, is EADIYQTPRYLVIGTGKKITLECSQTMGHDKMYWYQQDPGMELHLIHYSYGVNSTEKGDLSSESTVSRIRTEHFPLTLESARPSHTSQYLCASSAIGQPNTEAFFGQGTRLTVV.

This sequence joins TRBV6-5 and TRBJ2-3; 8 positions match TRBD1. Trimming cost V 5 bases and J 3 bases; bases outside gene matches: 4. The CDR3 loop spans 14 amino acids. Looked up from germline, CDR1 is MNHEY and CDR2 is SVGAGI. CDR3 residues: CASSPRTGTDTQYF. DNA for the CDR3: TGTGCCAGCAGTCCCCGGACAGGGACAGATACGCAGTATTTT.

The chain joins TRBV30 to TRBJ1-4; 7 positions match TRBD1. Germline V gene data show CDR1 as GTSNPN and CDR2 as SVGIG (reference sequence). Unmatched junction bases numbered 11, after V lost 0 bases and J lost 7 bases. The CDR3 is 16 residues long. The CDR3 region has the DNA TGTGCCTGGAGTGTGGTTAAGGGGGCTCAAGGTGAAAAACTGTTTTTT. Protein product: CAWSVVKGAQGEKLFF.